This entry lists 24 T cell receptor beta chains sequenced from one sample in a study of blood T cell repertoires in COVID-19. Measured with immunoSEQ multiplex PCR; TCRdb has only the in-frame clones, and not every one. The data contain some 180,000 clones, about 80% of them singletons. Sequencing input: PBMCs or T cells enriched from blood (not recorded which). The origin of the receptors is a man aged 60 to 69 who had been exposed to COVID-19.

V gene TRBV19 combines with J gene TRBJ2-3, with 11 bases lining up with TRBD2. The germline CDR1 and CDR2 sequences are LNHDA and SQIVND (reference sequence). The CDR3 totals 16 residues. Unmatched junction bases numbered 10, after V lost 4 bases and J lost 7 bases. The CDR3 nucleotides are TGTGCCAGTAGTACGTACACTAGCGGGAGAACCAATACGCAGTATTTT. This sequence encodes CASSTYTSGRTNTQYF.

The rearrangement uses TRBV6-5 and TRBJ2-2; D remains ambiguous. The V and J ends lost 3 bases and 4 bases respectively, with 12 bases between them. The CDR3 is 15 amino acids. The V gene's germline CDR1 is MNHEY and CDR2 SVGAGI. The CDR3 loop is CASSYLRLTTGELFF. The CDR3 DNA follows: TGTGCCAGCAGTTATTTGAGACTCACCACCGGGGAGCTGTTTTTT.

This chain joins TRBV30 and TRBJ2-1; 10 bases agree with TRBD1. Per the germline V gene, CDR1 is GTSNPN and CDR2 is SVGIG (reference sequence). The CDR3 totals 14 residues. V gave up 1 base and J gave up 6 bases; unmatched junction bases: 3. CDR3 region: CAWSGTGGFNEQFF. The CDR3, as DNA: TGTGCCTGGAGTGGGACAGGGGGGTTCAATGAGCAGTTCTTC.

This rearrangement joins TRBV5-1 to TRBJ2-1, with 11 bases aligning to TRBD2. Germline-derived CDR1 and CDR2 are SGHRS and YFSETQ. The CDR3 length is 14 residues. J lost 4 bases, V lost 7 bases, and 4 bases had no gene match. DNA for the CDR3: TGCGCCAGCGGGGGACTAGCGGAATACAATGAGCAGTTCTTC. Translated: CASGGLAEYNEQFF.

The V call is TRBV29-1, the J call TRBJ2-1, with 7 bases lining up with TRBD2. The CDR3 is 15 amino acids. Germline trimming cut 7 bases from V and 9 bases from J; bases unmatched to any gene: 18. Germline V gene lookup returns CDR1 SQVTM and CDR2 ANQGSEA. CDR3 bases: TGCAGCGGAGGGATGGTAGCGGGCAAACGACGTGAGCAGTTCTTC. Translated: CSGGMVAGKRREQFF.

The J gene is TRBJ2-5, the V gene TRBV6-5; D gene unclear. V lost 5 bases and J lost 2, with 9 bases in between. The CDR3 is 13 amino acids. CDR1 and CDR2 from the germline V gene are MNHEY and SVGAGI. This chain's CDR3 is CASSSSVQETQYF. Written as DNA, the CDR3 is TGTGCCAGCAGTAGCAGCGTACAAGAGACCCAGTACTTC.

This chain links TRBV27 with TRBJ2-3, with TRBD2 matching 11 bases. This CDR3 contains 15 residues. Germline V gene data show CDR1 as MNHEY and CDR2 as SMNVEV (reference sequence). Losses at the gene ends were 3 bases for V and 3 bases for J; bases not matched to a gene: 2. The CDR3 sequence: CASSFGTSGTDTQYF. In DNA, the CDR3 is TGTGCCAGCAGTTTTGGGACTAGCGGAACAGATACGCAGTATTTT.

V usage is TRBV27 and J usage is TRBJ1-5; D gene uncertain. V lost 8 bases to trimming and J lost 6 bases, with 11 bases between them. Looked up from germline, CDR1 is MNHEY and CDR2 is SMNVEV (reference sequence). The CDR3 length is 12 residues. The DNA for the CDR3 is TGTGCCAGCGGCCAATGGCTTCAGCCCCAGCATTTT. This sequence encodes CASGQWLQPQHF.

This chain joins TRBV14 and TRBJ2-3, with D possibly TRBD2 on 6 matching bases. This CDR3 has 15 residues. Trimming cost V 4 bases and J 4 bases, with 15 bases left between them. Germline V lookup: CDR1 SGHDN, CDR2 FVKESK. CDR3 sequence (DNA): TGTGCCAGCAGCCCGCTCGGGAGTAAGTCAGATACGCAGTATTTT. This gives the protein CASSPLGSKSDTQYF.

The gene calls are TRBV19 and TRBJ2-5; 8 positions match TRBD1. Germline CDR1 LNHDA, CDR2 SQIVND (reference sequence). The CDR3 contains 14 residues. Trimming took 3 bases from V and 4 from J; bases not matched to a gene: 4. The CDR3 loop reads CASSMDRVRETQYF. The CDR3 DNA reads as TGTGCCAGTAGTATGGACAGGGTCAGAGAGACCCAGTACTTC.

This chain uses TRBV3-1 (or the pseudogene TRBV3-2) with TRBJ2-7; D call uncertain. The CDR3 contains 12 residues. In germline, CDR1 is LGHDT, CDR2 YNNKEL (reference sequence). V gave up 4 bases and J gave up 3 bases, with 7 bases separating them. Here the CDR3 reads CASSPIGYEQYF. Written as DNA, the CDR3 is TGTGCCAGCAGCCCGATCGGCTACGAGCAGTACTTC.

About this clone itself: The junction departs from germline at one end; a sequencing error may be responsible. The chain uses TRBV7-9 and TRBJ1-1, with 7 bases fitting TRBD1. The CDR3 totals 19 residues. Germline V gene sequence: CDR1 SEHNR, CDR2 FQNEAQ (reference sequence). The CDR3 region is CASSLWGPTKTGWNAEAFF. The CDR3 nucleotides read TGTGCCAGCAGCTTATGGGGCCCGACGAAGACAGGGTGGAACGCTGAAGCTTTCTTT. The full variable domain, with the rest looked up from reference TRBV7-9 and TRBJ1-1, is DTGVSQNPRHKITKRGQNVTFRCDPISEHNRLYWYRQTLGQGPEFLTYFQNEAQLEKSRLLSDRFSAERPKGSFSTLEIQRTEQGDSAMYLCASSLWGPTKTGWNAEAFFGQGTRLTVV.

The rearrangement links TRBV7-9 to TRBJ2-2; D is unclear. Germline V lookup: CDR1 SEHNR, CDR2 FQNEAQ (reference sequence). This CDR3 has 13 amino acids. V was trimmed by 4 bases and J by 5 bases, leaving 8 bases between them. In DNA, the CDR3 is TGTGCCAGCAGCTCCCGACAAACCGGGGAGCTGTTTTTT. It encodes CASSSRQTGELFF. Full variable domain (outside the CDR3, taken from reference TRBV7-9 and TRBJ2-2): DTGVSQNPRHKITKRGQNVTFRCDPISEHNRLYWYRQTLGQGPEFLTYFQNEAQLEKSRLLSDRFSAERPKGSFSTLEIQRTEQGDSAMYLCASSSRQTGELFFGEGSRLTVL.

This clone has at least ten counts. The chain is built from TRBV11-3 and TRBJ1-3; D ambiguous. The CDR3 runs 14 residues. V was clipped by 5 bases and J by 6 bases, with 14 bases between them. Germline lookup yields CDR1 SGHNT and CDR2 YENEEA. The chain's CDR3 is CASSTSGRENTIYF. In DNA, the CDR3 is TGTGCCAGCAGCACTAGTGGCCGGGAAAACACCATATATTTT.

V is TRBV9 and J is TRBJ1-3; possible D gene TRBD1, 6 bases. Trimming left V 3 bases short and J 2 bases short, with 12 bases between. CDR3 size: 15 residues. The germline CDR1 and CDR2 sequences are SGDLS and YYNGEE. The CDR3 loop is CASSATGLPGNTIYF. The CDR3, as DNA: TGTGCCAGCAGCGCGACAGGCTTACCTGGAAACACCATATATTTT. Supplemented by reference TRBV9 and TRBJ1-3, the full variable domain reads DSGVTQTPKHLITATGQRVTLRCSPRSGDLSVYWYQQSLDQGLQFLIQYYNGEERAKGNILERFSAQQFPDLHSELNLSSLELGDSALYFCASSATGLPGNTIYFGEGSWLTVV.

The chain couples TRBV5-1 to TRBJ1-3; D is perhaps TRBD1 (6 bases). The CDR3 extends over 15 amino acids. The V gene's germline CDR1 is SGHRS and CDR2 YFSETQ. Trimming stripped 3 bases from V and 0 bases from J, with 10 bases between. CDR3 loop: CASSSTGNSGNTIYF. The CDR3 DNA is TGCGCCAGCAGCTCCACAGGGAACTCTGGAAACACCATATATTTT.

The gene calls are TRBV12-5 and TRBJ2-3; the match to TRBD2 covers 7 bases. There are 15 residues in the CDR3. The ends lost 6 bases at V and 0 bases at J; junction bases unmatched: 6. Germline V lookup: CDR1 LGHNT, CDR2 FRNRAP. CDR3 residues: CASGRAGLSTDTQYF. DNA for the CDR3: TGTGCTAGTGGCCGAGCGGGACTAAGCACAGATACGCAGTATTTT.

The V gene is TRBV7-2, the J gene TRBJ2-7, with TRBD1 identical over 12 bases. CDR3 length: 15 residues. CDR1 SGHTA and CDR2 FQGNSA come from the germline V gene. The J segment lost 4 bases and the V segment lost 5 bases, leaving 6 bases of the junction unmatched. The chain's CDR3 is CASSLWDRGPYEQYF. The DNA of the CDR3 is TGTGCCAGCAGCCTATGGGACAGGGGGCCTTACGAGCAGTACTTC. The full variable domain, rest sourced from reference TRBV7-2 and TRBJ2-7, is GAGVSQSPSNKVTEKGKDVELRCDPISGHTALYWYRQSLGQGLEFLIYFQGNSAPDKSGLPSDRFSAERTGGSVSTLTIQRTQQEDSAVYLCASSLWDRGPYEQYFGPGTRLTVT.

The gene calls are TRBV5-4 and TRBJ2-5; a possible D gene is TRBD2 (6 bases). V lost 3 bases and J lost 4, with 10 bases in between. Germline CDR1 reads SGHNT; CDR2 reads YYREEE (reference sequence). This CDR3 has 13 amino acids. DNA of the CDR3: TGTGCCAGCAGCTACGTGGGGGGAGAGACCCAGTACTTC. Its translation: CASSYVGGETQYF.

The chain carries TRBV11-2 and TRBJ1-5; 7 bases match TRBD1. The V gene's germline CDR1 is SGHAT and CDR2 FQNNGV. The CDR3 contains 13 residues. The V and J ends lost 5 bases and 6 bases, in that order; junction bases with no gene match: 4. The CDR3 nucleotides are TGTGCCAGCAGCCAATACAGGGGTCAGCCCCAGCATTTT. This translates into CASSQYRGQPQHF.

Ten or more counts support this clone. J is TRBJ2-7 and V is TRBV19; 7 nucleotides line up with TRBD1. The length of the CDR3 is 16 residues. Germline CDR1 and CDR2: LNHDA and SQIVND (reference sequence). V lost 6 bases to trimming and J lost 2 bases; unmatched junction nucleotides: 13. CDR3 DNA: TGTGCCAGTAGCCCCCCGACAGGGATGTCCGCCTACGAGCAGTACTTC. This translates into CASSPPTGMSAYEQYF. The variable domain in full, with the rest retrieved from reference TRBV19 and TRBJ2-7, is DGGITQSPKYLFRKEGQNVTLSCEQNLNHDAMYWYRQDPGQGLRLIYYSQIVNDFQKGDIAEGYSVSREKKESFPLTVTSAQKNPTAFYLCASSPPTGMSAYEQYFGPGTRLTVT.

This chain joins TRBV6-5 and TRBJ1-5, with a tentative D call TRBD1 (5 bases). Germline lookup yields CDR1 MNHEY and CDR2 SVGAGI. Trimming pared 8 bases from V and 2 bases from J, leaving 16 bases between. There are 15 residues in the CDR3. For the CDR3, the DNA is TGTGCCAGCCCCCTAGATCGCAGGGGCAATCAGCCCCAGCATTTT. It is translated as CASPLDRRGNQPQHF.

The J gene is TRBJ1-2, the V gene TRBV6-5; weak D call: TRBD1 (5 bases). CDR1 MNHEY and CDR2 SVGAGI come from the germline V gene. The CDR3 covers 15 residues. The ends were cut back, 5 bases at V and 8 bases at J, with 21 bases in the middle. In nucleotides, the CDR3 is TGTGCCAGCAGTCCCCGGGGGGTTTATGAAGAAGGCTACACCTTC. Translating gives CASSPRGVYEEGYTF.

This rearrangement joins TRBV19 to TRBJ1-5; D is perhaps TRBD1 (6 bases). This CDR3 region has 13 residues. Germline V gene data show CDR1 as LNHDA and CDR2 as SQIVND (reference sequence). Deletions cut 8 bases from V and 2 bases from J, with 10 bases between. CDR3 in amino acids: CASSGDGNQPQHF. For the CDR3, the DNA is TGTGCCAGTTCAGGGGATGGCAATCAGCCCCAGCATTTT.